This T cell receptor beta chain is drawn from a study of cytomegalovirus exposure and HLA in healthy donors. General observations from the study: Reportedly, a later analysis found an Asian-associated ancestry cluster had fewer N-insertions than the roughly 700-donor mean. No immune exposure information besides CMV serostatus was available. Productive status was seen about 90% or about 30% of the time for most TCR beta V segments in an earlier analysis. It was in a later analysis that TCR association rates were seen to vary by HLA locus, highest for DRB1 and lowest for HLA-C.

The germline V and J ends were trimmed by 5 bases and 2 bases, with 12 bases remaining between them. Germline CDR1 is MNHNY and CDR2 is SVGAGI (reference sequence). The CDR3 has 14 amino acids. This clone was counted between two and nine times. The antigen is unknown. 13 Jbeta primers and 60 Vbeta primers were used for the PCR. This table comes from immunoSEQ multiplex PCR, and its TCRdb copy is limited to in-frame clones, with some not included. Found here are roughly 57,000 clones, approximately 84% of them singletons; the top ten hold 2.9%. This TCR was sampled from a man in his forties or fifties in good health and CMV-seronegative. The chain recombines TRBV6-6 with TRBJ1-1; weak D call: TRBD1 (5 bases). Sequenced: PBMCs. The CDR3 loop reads CASSKTDINTEAFF. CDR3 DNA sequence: TGTGCCAGCAGTAAGACAGATATCAACACTGAAGCTTTCTTT.